Presented here are 19 T cell receptor beta chains from one specimen sequenced in a study of early T cells in non-severe SARS-CoV-2 infection. One entry per CDR3 protein, called by TCRdb with MiXCR from the 5' RACE reads. The profile shows roughly 80,000 distinct CDR3 sequences, 5.5% to 7.5% of them singletons. Sequences were obtained from whole blood. The receptors shown here come from an adult who was a healthcare worker with PCR-confirmed SARS-CoV-2 infection or an uninfected control (not recorded which).

The chain couples TRBV5-5 to TRBJ2-2, with 7 bases matching TRBD1. V shed 2 bases, J shed 6 bases, and the junction held 1 base outside the gene matches. The CDR3 is 13 amino acids. CDR1 and CDR2 from the germline V gene are SGHKS and YYEKEE (reference sequence). The CDR3 is CASSFTGAGELFF. The CDR3 nucleotides are TGTGCCAGCAGCTTTACAGGGGCCGGGGAGCTGTTTTTT.

Turning to this clonotype: With a much larger clone just one base away, this may be a read error. This chain joins TRBV5-5 and TRBJ1-5; no clear D gene. CDR1 is SGHKS, CDR2 YYEKEE, per germline (reference sequence). CDR3 length: 16 residues. CDR3 nucleotide sequence: TGTGGCAGCAGCGCGTCAGGTGATTATAGCAATCAGCCCCAGCATTTT. Amino acid sequence: CGSSASGDYSNQPQHF.

J is TRBJ1-5 and V is TRBV20-1, with unresolved D. The CDR3 loop spans 12 amino acids. Germline V gives CDR1 DFQATT, CDR2 SNEGSKA (reference sequence). Trimming pared 4 bases from V and 2 bases from J, leaving 6 bases between. Here the CDR3 reads CSAKEGNQPQHF. CDR3 DNA sequence: TGCAGTGCTAAGGAGGGCAATCAGCCCCAGCATTTT.

At least ten counts were recorded for this clonotype. The chain uses TRBV7-2 and TRBJ2-1, with 8 bases lining up with TRBD2. Germline CDR1 is SGHTA and CDR2 is FQGNSA. The CDR3 sequence is 16 residues long. Trimming removed 5 bases from V and 8 bases from J; junction bases left unmatched: 14. The CDR3 DNA is TGTGCCAGCAGCCAACCCGCGGGGGGCGGTTCGGATGAGCAGTTCTTC. Translated: CASSQPAGGGSDEQFF.

This clonotype has a count of ten or more. The chain recombines TRBV10-2 with TRBJ2-7; unclear D gene. This CDR3 is built from 15 residues. Trimming removed 7 bases from V and 2 bases from J, with 18 bases in between. Germline loops: CDR1 WSHSY, CDR2 SAAADI. The CDR3 bases are TGCGCCAGCAAGTTGGGCAGGATGGAGACCTACGAGCAGTACTTC. Translating it yields CASKLGRMETYEQYF.

The table lists this clonotype with a few counts. The genes are TRBV28 and TRBJ2-7; 8 nucleotides line up with TRBD2. The CDR3 length is 15 residues. After removal of 5 bases from V and 1 base from J, the junction contained 7 bases not matched to a gene. Germline assignment: CDR1 MDHEN and CDR2 SYDVKM. Here the CDR3 DNA reads TGTGCCAGCAGTAACGGGGGGGATAAGTCCTACGAGCAGTACTTC. Encoded protein: CASSNGGDKSYEQYF.

The chain carries TRBV7-2 and TRBJ2-7; 7 positions match TRBD1. Trimming removed 2 bases from V and 6 bases from J; junction bases left unmatched: 10. In germline, CDR1 is SGHTA, CDR2 FQGNSA. There are 15 residues in the CDR3. The CDR3 sequence is CASSLTTTGAGEQYF. CDR3 nucleotide sequence: TGTGCCAGCAGCTTAACGACTACAGGGGCAGGCGAGCAGTACTTC.

The table lists this clonotype with a few counts. The chain is built from TRBV7-2 and TRBJ2-7, with 7 bases lining up with TRBD2. The CDR3 spans 17 residues. From germline, CDR1 is SGHTA and CDR2 FQGNSA. The junction had 11 bases not matched to a gene; V was cut back by 1 base and J by 2 bases. CDR3 region: CASSLGPLAGSPYEQYF. The CDR3 DNA follows: TGTGCCAGCAGCTTAGGGCCCTTAGCGGGCAGCCCCTACGAGCAGTACTTC.

This clonotype was picked up many times. The chain links TRBV20-1 to TRBJ2-3; 12 nucleotides align to TRBD2. CDR3 length: 14 amino acids. Germline loops: CDR1 DFQATT, CDR2 SNEGSKA (reference sequence). CDR3 amino acids: CTGLAGLSTDTQYF. The CDR3 nucleotides are TGCACCGGACTAGCGGGGCTTTCCACAGATACGCAGTATTTT.

This clonotype was picked up a small number of times. The chain recombines TRBV19 with TRBJ2-7; weak D call: TRBD2 (6 bases). The V end was cut by 5 bases, the J end by 7 bases, with 21 bases between. Germline CDR1 is LNHDA and CDR2 is SQIVND (reference sequence). The CDR3 contains 15 residues. The CDR3 region has the DNA TGTGCCAGTAGTTCGGGACTCCCGCTAAGGGAAGAGCAGTACTTC. Translation: CASSSGLPLREEQYF.

The chain couples TRBV7-9 to TRBJ1-6, with D perhaps TRBD1 (5 bases). The CDR3 extends over 14 amino acids. Trimming stripped 4 bases from V and 9 bases from J, with 13 bases between. Per the germline V gene, CDR1 is SEHNR and CDR2 is FQNEAQ (reference sequence). Here the CDR3 reads CASSYGTGISPLHF. CDR3 nucleotide sequence: TGTGCCAGCAGCTACGGGACGGGCATTTCACCCCTCCACTTT.

This clonotype was seen repeatedly, ten times or more. The genes are TRBV6-6 and TRBJ1-1; D remains ambiguous. Between the trimmed V and J ends, which lost 2 bases and 7 bases, there was a span of 5 bases. The CDR3 spans 11 residues. Germline lookup yields CDR1 MNHNY and CDR2 SVGAGI (reference sequence). CDR3 amino acids: CASSYPREAFF. The DNA of the CDR3 is TGTGCCAGCAGTTACCCCCGTGAAGCTTTCTTT.

V is TRBV5-1 and J is TRBJ1-2; D unresolved. The germline V gene has CDR1 SGHRS and CDR2 YFSETQ. Trimming pared 1 base from V and 2 bases from J, leaving 12 bases between. CDR3 length: 15 amino acids. The CDR3 loop reads CASSLLLGKNYGYTF. CDR3 coding DNA: TGCGCCAGCAGCTTGTTGTTAGGGAAGAACTATGGCTACACCTTC.

There are many counts of this clonotype. V is TRBV11-2 and J is TRBJ2-6; D gene unclear. The CDR3 has 17 residues. Trimming pared 2 bases from V and 0 bases from J, leaving 11 bases between. CDR1 and CDR2 (germline): SGHAT, FQNNGV. This chain's CDR3 is CASSLSRGISGANVLTF. The CDR3, as DNA: TGTGCCAGCAGCTTAAGTCGAGGTATCTCTGGGGCCAACGTCCTGACTTTC.

The chain combines TRBV7-2 with TRBJ1-2; perhaps TRBD1 as D (6 bases). The CDR3 is made up of 14 amino acids. Trimming left V 8 bases short and J 2 bases short, with 15 bases between. Germline loops: CDR1 SGHTA, CDR2 FQGNSA. The CDR3 region is CASSVRGQNYGYTF. CDR3 sequence (DNA): TGTGCCAGCTCCGTGAGGGGACAAAACTATGGCTACACCTTC. The full variable domain, in which reference TRBV7-2 and TRBJ1-2 provide the parts outside the CDR3, is GAGVSQSPSNKVTEKGKDVELRCDPISGHTALYWYRQSLGQGLEFLIYFQGNSAPDKSGLPSDRFSAERTGGSVSTLTIQRTQQEDSAVYLCASSVRGQNYGYTFGSGTRLTVV.

This clonotype was counted ten times or more. The chain employs TRBV6-5 and TRBJ1-2, with D possibly being TRBD1 (6 bases). The germline CDR1 and CDR2 sequences are MNHEY and SVGAGI. The CDR3 consists of 15 residues. With 5 bases removed from V and 5 bases from J, the gap between germline ends came to 18 bases. The DNA for the CDR3 is TGTGCCAGCAGTCTTTATCGGGGGGCGCCTTATGGCTACACCTTC. Protein: CASSLYRGAPYGYTF.

This clonotype turned up a few times. V and J are TRBV28 and TRBJ2-3, with TRBD2 matching 7 bases. The V segment lost 5 bases and the J segment 2 bases; nucleotides outside the gene matches: 7. The CDR3 has 15 residues. Germline CDR1 MDHEN, CDR2 SYDVKM. CDR3 in DNA: TGTGCCAGCAGTCCCTGGGGGGGGGTCACAGATACGCAGTATTTT. Its protein product is CASSPWGGVTDTQYF.

V and J are TRBV14 and TRBJ2-7; the match to TRBD2 covers 11 bases. Germline trimming cut 6 bases from V and 5 bases from J; bases unmatched to any gene: 3. Germline V lookup: CDR1 SGHDN, CDR2 FVKESK. The CDR3 covers 13 residues. For the CDR3, the DNA is TGTGCCAGCAGACGTAGCGGGGGGGACGAGCAGTACTTC. It codes for CASRRSGGDEQYF.

The rearrangement uses TRBV20-1 and TRBJ2-3; 10 nucleotides align to TRBD2. Unmatched junction bases numbered 4, after V lost 0 bases and J lost 1 base. The CDR3 loop spans 16 amino acids. Per germline, CDR1 DFQATT and CDR2 SNEGSKA (reference sequence). The CDR3 DNA reads TGCAGTGCTAGAGAAATAGGACTAGCGGGCACAGATACGCAGTATTTT. Amino acid sequence: CSAREIGLAGTDTQYF.